One and the same sample provided the 6 T cell receptor beta chains below, sequenced in a study of shared clonotypes between healthy human individuals. The table came from immunoSEQ multiplex PCR; TCRdb's copy has only in-frame clones and leaves some out. Of a few million clones listed, 85% to 95% are singletons. Sequencing input: naive CD4+ T cells from PBMCs. As to subset: CD45RA+ positively selected. The receptors originated from a man younger than 30 in good health. Some clones in this sample may be carry-over from other donors' samples.

The chain combines TRBV5-1 with TRBJ2-3, with D unresolved. Trimming removed 6 bases at V and 0 bases at J, with 11 bases between. Germline V lookup: CDR1 SGHRS, CDR2 YFSETQ. The CDR3 is made up of 14 amino acids. The CDR3 loop is CASTVGTSTDTQYF. DNA of the CDR3: TGCGCCAGCACGGTCGGAACTAGCACAGATACGCAGTATTTT. Full variable domain (rest looked up from reference TRBV5-1 and TRBJ2-3): KAGVTQTPRYLIKTRGQQVTLSCSPISGHRSVSWYQQTPGQGLQFLFEYFSETQRNKGNFPGRFSGRQFSNSRSEMNVSTLELGDSALYLCASTVGTSTDTQYFGPGTRLTVL.

The chain is built from TRBV5-4 and TRBJ1-2; D gene uncertain. CDR1 and CDR2 from the germline V gene are SGHNT and YYREEE (reference sequence). CDR3 length: 15 residues. V lost 4 bases, J lost 0 bases, and 13 bases lay in between. CDR3: CASSVPAGANYGYTF. In nucleotides, the CDR3 is TGTGCCAGCAGCGTACCGGCGGGAGCTAACTATGGCTACACCTTC. Together with reference TRBV5-4 and TRBJ1-2, the CDR3 gives the full variable domain: ETGVTQSPTHLIKTRGQQVTLRCSSQSGHNTVSWYQQALGQGPQFIFQYYREEENGRGNFPPRFSGLQFPNYSSELNVNALELDDSALYLCASSVPAGANYGYTFGSGTRLTVV.

This clone is a singleton in its sample. The chain employs TRBV5-1 and TRBJ2-1; TRBD1 matches at 10 bases. This CDR3 has 14 residues. The J segment lost 4 bases and the V segment lost 7 bases, leaving 5 bases of the junction unmatched. Germline assignment: CDR1 SGHRS and CDR2 YFSETQ. The CDR3 here is CASRRDRGYNEQFF. As DNA, the CDR3 is TGCGCCAGCCGGCGGGACAGGGGATACAATGAGCAGTTCTTC.

CDR3 nucleotide sequence: TGTGCAAGTCGCTTACCCGATTCGCCGGGACAGGGGACTGAAGCTTTCTTT. Its protein product is CASRLPDSPGQGTEAFF. V gene TRBV12-2 combines with J gene TRBJ1-1; the D call in the table, TRBD1, was not verified against the DNA. TRBV12-2 is a documented pseudogene. The CDR3 has 17 residues.

This chain links TRBV18 with TRBJ2-5; TRBD1 might be the D (6 bases). The CDR3 runs to 16 residues. V lost 2 bases and J 1 base, leaving 14 bases between the germline ends. The germline V gene has CDR1 KGHSH and CDR2 LQKENI. Written as DNA, the CDR3 is TGTGCCAGCTCACCATTAATTACAGGGTTCCAAGAGACCCAGTACTTC. Translating gives CASSPLITGFQETQYF.

This chain connects TRBV6-5 to TRBJ2-7; D may be TRBD1 or TRBD2 (5 bases each). Trimming shortened V by 7 bases and J by 6 bases, and 13 bases separated the two germline ends. The germline gives CDR1 MNHEY, CDR2 SVGAGI. The CDR3 totals 12 residues. CDR3 in amino acids: CASNLLGGEQYF. CDR3 bases: TGTGCCAGCAATTTACTTGGGGGCGAGCAGTACTTC.